The 26 T cell receptor beta chains reported below all come from one sample, sequenced in a study of blood T cell repertoires in COVID-19. TCRdb's table, derived via immunoSEQ multiplex PCR, lists solely in-frame clones and lacks some. The sample has about 260,000 clones, around 86% seen once. The sample consisted of peripheral blood. All receptors derive from a woman between 40 and 50 years old who had recovered from COVID-19.

The chain combines TRBV19 with TRBJ1-2; TRBD1 agrees at 9 bases. Germline V lookup: CDR1 LNHDA, CDR2 SQIVND (reference sequence). This CDR3 spans 16 amino acids. Trimming cost V 5 bases and J 8 bases; bases outside gene matches: 15. CDR3 in amino acids: CASSGNRGLNSFGYTF. DNA of the CDR3: TGTGCCAGTAGTGGGAACAGGGGGCTCAATTCATTCGGCTACACCTTC.

This clone has just one count. The gene calls are TRBV5-5 and TRBJ1-6; 9 positions match TRBD1. V dropped 2 bases and J dropped 8; count of bases not matched to a gene: 20. The germline CDR1 and CDR2 sequences are SGHKS and YYEKEE (reference sequence). The CDR3 has 20 amino acids. CDR3 amino acids: CASSFHLQGQGSLGDSPLHF. The CDR3 region has the DNA TGTGCCAGCAGCTTTCACCTGCAGGGACAGGGTAGCCTAGGGGATTCACCCCTCCACTTT.

This clone has a single count. The rearrangement links TRBV3-1 (or the pseudogene TRBV3-2) to TRBJ1-3; D possibly corresponds to TRBD1 (6 bases). CDR3 length equals 15 residues. The germline gives CDR1 LGHDT, CDR2 YNNKEL (reference sequence). The V end was cut by 3 bases, the J end by 2 bases, with 11 bases between. This chain's CDR3 is CASSHGGPTGNTIYF. Here the CDR3 DNA reads TGTGCCAGCAGCCACGGGGGGCCGACTGGAAACACCATATATTTT.

This chain links TRBV5-1 with TRBJ2-1; tentatively, D is TRBD2 (6 bases). From germline, CDR1 is SGHRS and CDR2 YFSETQ. Trimming took off 0 bases at V and 4 bases at J, with 11 bases between the two ends. This CDR3 is built from 15 residues. CDR3 nucleotides: TGCGCCAGCAGCTTGGGACTAGTTTCTTACAATGAGCAGTTCTTC. It encodes CASSLGLVSYNEQFF.

V is TRBV19 and J is TRBJ1-1; no clear D gene. The CDR3 length is 14 residues. CDR1 LNHDA and CDR2 SQIVND come from the germline V gene (reference sequence). With 1 base removed from V and 0 bases from J, the gap between germline ends came to 6 bases. The CDR3 region is CASSIGGVNTEAFF. The CDR3 bases are TGTGCCAGTAGTATAGGCGGGGTGAACACTGAAGCTTTCTTT.

This chain uses TRBV21-1 with TRBJ1-2. TRBV21-1 is described as a pseudogene. This CDR3 region has 10 residues. CDR3 nucleotide sequence: TGTGCCAGCAGCAAAGAGCGGGACTTCTTC. It yields the protein CASSKERDFF.

J is TRBJ2-7 and V is TRBV5-1; 12 bases match TRBD2. J lost 3 bases, V lost 3 bases, and 4 bases had no gene match. CDR3 length: 15 amino acids. Germline CDR1 and CDR2: SGHRS and YFSETQ. CDR3: CASSSELAGGYEQYF. Here the CDR3 DNA reads TGCGCCAGCAGCTCCGAACTAGCGGGGGGCTACGAGCAGTACTTC.

The chain uses TRBV6-5 and TRBJ1-5; 7 bases line up with TRBD1. V lost 6 bases to trimming and J lost 1 base; unmatched junction nucleotides: 6. The CDR3 extends over 15 amino acids. Germline V gene lookup returns CDR1 MNHEY and CDR2 SVGAGI. CDR3 region: CASSRQGTSNQPQHF. The CDR3, as DNA: TGTGCCAGCAGCAGACAGGGAACGAGCAATCAGCCCCAGCATTTT.

A few counts support this clone. This chain links TRBV3-1 (or the pseudogene TRBV3-2) with TRBJ1-4; unclear D gene. Germline CDR1 LGHDT, CDR2 YNNKEL (reference sequence). The CDR3 is made up of 13 amino acids. V lost 10 bases and J lost 4, with 13 bases in between. CDR3: CATLSPFNEKLFF. CDR3 nucleotide sequence: TGTGCCACACTCTCCCCTTTTAATGAAAAACTGTTTTTT.

The rearrangement joins TRBV28 to TRBJ1-6, with TRBD1 matching over 8 bases. This CDR3 region has 16 residues. Germline values: CDR1 MDHEN, CDR2 SYDVKM. Trimming cost V 6 bases and J 7 bases; bases outside gene matches: 11. The CDR3 nucleotides read TGTGCCAGCAGCACTACAGGGGGGTTGGGGAATTCACCCCTCCACTTT. Its translation: CASSTTGGLGNSPLHF.

The genes are TRBV28 and TRBJ2-3, with TRBD2 matching 9 bases. The CDR3 covers 16 residues. Germline V gene data show CDR1 as MDHEN and CDR2 as SYDVKM. V shed 8 bases, J shed 0 bases, and the junction held 9 bases outside the gene matches. The CDR3 sequence is CASGSSGASSTDTQYF. The CDR3 coding sequence is TGTGCCAGCGGGTCTAGCGGGGCCTCTAGCACAGATACGCAGTATTTT.

The chain is built from TRBV19 and TRBJ1-3; 8 bases align to TRBD1. The CDR3 length is 15 residues. The V segment lost 8 bases and the J segment 5 bases; nucleotides outside the gene matches: 11. Germline lookup yields CDR1 LNHDA and CDR2 SQIVND (reference sequence). This chain's CDR3 is CASWPMGTGRNTIYF. Written as DNA, the CDR3 is TGTGCCAGTTGGCCTATGGGGACAGGCCGAAACACCATATATTTT. The complete variable domain, with remaining parts taken from reference TRBV19 and TRBJ1-3, reads DGGITQSPKYLFRKEGQNVTLSCEQNLNHDAMYWYRQDPGQGLRLIYYSQIVNDFQKGDIAEGYSVSREKKESFPLTVTSAQKNPTAFYLCASWPMGTGRNTIYFGEGSWLTVV.

The chain recombines TRBV27 with TRBJ1-1; D is undetermined. CDR3 length: 16 residues. CDR1 and CDR2 (germline): MNHEY, SMNVEV (reference sequence). Between the trimmed V and J ends, which lost 8 bases and 1 base, there was a span of 20 bases. The CDR3 here is CASCLKALHSNTEAFF. In DNA form, the CDR3 reads TGTGCCAGCTGCTTGAAAGCCCTCCATTCGAACACTGAAGCTTTCTTT.

The chain joins TRBV29-1 to TRBJ1-2; possible D gene TRBD1, 6 bases. This CDR3 contains 16 residues. The ends were cut back, 2 bases at V and 0 bases at J, with 16 bases in the middle. The germline gives CDR1 SQVTM, CDR2 ANQGSEA. CDR3: CSVERVQGATNYGYTF. DNA for the CDR3: TGCAGCGTTGAAAGGGTACAGGGTGCAACTAACTATGGCTACACCTTC.

The chain recombines TRBV24-1 with TRBJ2-3; 11 bases align to TRBD1. Germline CDR1 is KGHDR and CDR2 is SFDVKD. V was pared by 2 bases and J by 5 bases, with 14 bases of the junction left unmatched. CDR3 length: 19 amino acids. The DNA for the CDR3 is TGTGCCACCAGTGATTCCACCCGGGACAGGGGGGAGGCAAAAGATACGCAGTATTTT. Translated: CATSDSTRDRGEAKDTQYF.

This chain uses TRBV7-8 with TRBJ2-2; 7 bases agree with TRBD2. The CDR3 is made up of 17 amino acids. J was trimmed by 4 bases and V by 5 bases; bases with no gene match: 13. CDR1 is SGHVS, CDR2 FQNEAQ, per germline. DNA for the CDR3: TGTGCCAGCAGCGTTCGGGTTTTTGGGACTACCACCGGGGAGCTGTTTTTT. Encoded protein: CASSVRVFGTTTGELFF.

The chain is built from TRBV19 and TRBJ2-7; no reliable D call. Trimming removed 5 bases from V and 4 bases from J, with 15 bases in between. The CDR3 has 14 amino acids. The V gene's germline CDR1 is LNHDA and CDR2 SQIVND (reference sequence). The CDR3 sequence is CASSPRTGTYEQYF. The CDR3 bases are TGTGCCAGTAGTCCCCGTACGGGTACGTACGAGCAGTACTTC.

This clone was recorded many times. The CDR3 bases are TGTGCCAGTAGCAGAGGTAGGACAGATACGCAGTATTTT. Amino acids: CASSRGRTDTQYF. The rearrangement uses TRBV19 and TRBJ2-3; D remains unclear. The V gene's germline CDR1 is LNHDA and CDR2 SQIVND (reference sequence). V was clipped by 6 bases and J by 3 bases, with 10 bases between them. This CDR3 has 13 amino acids.

The J gene is TRBJ2-7, the V gene TRBV16; no reliable D call. Deletions cut 5 bases from V and 5 bases from J, with 10 bases between. Germline assignment: CDR1 KGHSY and CDR2 FQNENV. This CDR3 comprises 12 residues. CDR3 amino acids: CASSTSRNEQYF. The CDR3 region has the DNA TGTGCCAGCAGCACGTCTAGGAACGAGCAGTACTTC.

The V gene is TRBV12-5, the J gene TRBJ1-2; the D is unclear. The CDR3 runs 14 residues. V was cut by 2 bases and J by 4 bases, with 11 bases left in between. CDR1 and CDR2 from the germline V gene are LGHNT and FRNRAP. The CDR3 protein is CASGLRIEGYGYTF. The CDR3 bases are TGTGCTAGTGGTTTGCGGATTGAGGGCTATGGCTACACCTTC.

The chain combines TRBV2 with TRBJ2-3; D call uncertain. The CDR3 runs 13 residues. The germline gives CDR1 SNHLY, CDR2 FYNNEI. V was pared by 3 bases and J by 1 base, with 5 bases between. CDR3 DNA sequence: TGTGCCAGCAGTGAGTCTGGCACAGATACGCAGTATTTT. This codes for CASSESGTDTQYF.

This chain joins TRBV9 and TRBJ1-1; 7 bases agree with TRBD1. The CDR3 runs 14 residues. V was pared by 3 bases and J by 8 bases, with 10 bases of the junction left unmatched. The germline CDR1 and CDR2 sequences are SGDLS and YYNGEE. Here the CDR3 reads CASSARDSLAEAFF. The CDR3 DNA sequence: TGTGCCAGCAGCGCCAGGGACAGTTTGGCCGAAGCTTTCTTT.

The gene calls are TRBV5-8 and TRBJ1-2; D is unclear. The V end was cut by 0 bases, the J end by 4 bases, with 16 bases between. The CDR3 has 16 amino acids. Germline CDR1 is SGHTS and CDR2 is YDEGEE. This CDR3 reads CASSLAYSPSFYGYTF. CDR3 nucleotide sequence: TGTGCCAGCAGCTTGGCTTACAGCCCCTCTTTCTATGGCTACACCTTC.

The chain is built from TRBV5-5 and TRBJ1-2; D remains unclear. V gave up 4 bases and J gave up 1 base, with 8 bases separating them. The CDR3 extends over 13 amino acids. Germline values: CDR1 SGHKS, CDR2 YYEKEE (reference sequence). In nucleotides, the CDR3 is TGTGCCAGCAGCCCACAGTTTAACTATGGCTACACCTTC. Protein: CASSPQFNYGYTF. Combining the CDR3 with reference TRBV5-5 and TRBJ1-2 gives the whole variable domain DAGVTQSPTHLIKTRGQQVTLRCSPISGHKSVSWYQQVLGQGPQFIFQYYEKEERGRGNFPDRFSARQFPNYSSELNVNALLLGDSALYLCASSPQFNYGYTFGSGTRLTVV.

A single count supports this clone. This chain uses TRBV29-1 with TRBJ2-3, with 15 bases fitting TRBD2. Germline loops: CDR1 SQVTM, CDR2 ANQGSEA. V lost 4 bases, J lost 5 bases, and 4 bases stayed unmatched. This CDR3 region has 15 residues. CDR3: CSVGGTSGGIDTQYF. The CDR3 DNA is TGCAGCGTTGGAGGGACTAGCGGGGGGATAGATACGCAGTATTTT.

CDR3 amino acids: CAIRESVGGDSGNTIYF. The CDR3 nucleotides read TGTGCCATCAGGGAAAGTGTAGGGGGCGACTCTGGAAACACCATATATTTT. The chain carries TRBV10-3 and TRBJ1-3, with 7 bases that match TRBD1. This CDR3 has 17 amino acids. The germline CDR1 and CDR2 sequences are ENHRY and SYGVKD. J gave up 0 bases and V 6 bases, and 11 bases lay outside the gene matches.